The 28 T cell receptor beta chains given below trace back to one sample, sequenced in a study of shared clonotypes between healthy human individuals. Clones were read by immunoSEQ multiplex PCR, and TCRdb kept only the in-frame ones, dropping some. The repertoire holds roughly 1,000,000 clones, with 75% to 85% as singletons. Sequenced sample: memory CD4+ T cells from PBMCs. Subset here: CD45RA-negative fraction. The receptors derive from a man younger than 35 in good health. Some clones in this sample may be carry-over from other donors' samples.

The CDR3 is CASSPGGGQGYF. CDR3 DNA sequence: TGTGCCAGCAGCCCTGGGGGCGGACAGGGGTACTTC. V gene TRBV5-6 combines with J gene TRBJ2-5, with TRBD1 matching 8 bases. The CDR3 contains 12 residues. The germline gives CDR1 SGHDT, CDR2 YYEEEE. V lost 4 bases to trimming and J lost 13 bases; unmatched junction nucleotides: 9.

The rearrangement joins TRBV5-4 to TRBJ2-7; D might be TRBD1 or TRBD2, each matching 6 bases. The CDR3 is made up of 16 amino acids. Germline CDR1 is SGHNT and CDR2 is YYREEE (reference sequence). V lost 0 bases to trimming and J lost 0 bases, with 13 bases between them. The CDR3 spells CASSLVGGGPSYEQYF. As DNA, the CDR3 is TGTGCCAGCAGCTTGGTAGGAGGGGGGCCCTCCTACGAGCAGTACTTC.

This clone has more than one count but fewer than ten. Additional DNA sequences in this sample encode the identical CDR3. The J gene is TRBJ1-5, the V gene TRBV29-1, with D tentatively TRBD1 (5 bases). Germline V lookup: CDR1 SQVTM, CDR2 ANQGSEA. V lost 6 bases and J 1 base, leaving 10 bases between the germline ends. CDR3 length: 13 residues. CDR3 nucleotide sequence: TGCAGCGTGGGTGGGGGGAGCAATCAGCCCCAGCATTTT. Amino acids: CSVGGGSNQPQHF.

The CDR3 reads CASSQAYGGDEAFF. In DNA form, the CDR3 reads TGCGCCAGCAGCCAAGCATACGGGGGCGACGAAGCTTTCTTT. The V gene is TRBV4-1, the J gene TRBJ1-1; D perhaps matches TRBD1 (6 bases). This CDR3 has 14 amino acids. The V gene's germline CDR1 is MGHRA and CDR2 YSYEKL. Trimming removed 1 base at V and 8 bases at J, with 14 bases between.

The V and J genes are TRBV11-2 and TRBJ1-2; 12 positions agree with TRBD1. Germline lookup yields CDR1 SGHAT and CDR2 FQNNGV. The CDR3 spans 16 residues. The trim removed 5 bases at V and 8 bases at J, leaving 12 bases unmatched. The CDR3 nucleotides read TGTGCCAGCAGCCTCCCGGGGGACAGGGGGCCCCGAGGCTACACCTTC. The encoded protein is CASSLPGDRGPRGYTF.

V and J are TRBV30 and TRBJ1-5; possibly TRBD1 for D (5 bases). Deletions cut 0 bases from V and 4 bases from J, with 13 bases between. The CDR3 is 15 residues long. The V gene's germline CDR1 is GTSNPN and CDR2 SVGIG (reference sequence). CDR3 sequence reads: CAWSVSAAGNQPQHF. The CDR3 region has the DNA TGTGCCTGGAGTGTATCGGCGGCAGGGAATCAGCCCCAGCATTTT.

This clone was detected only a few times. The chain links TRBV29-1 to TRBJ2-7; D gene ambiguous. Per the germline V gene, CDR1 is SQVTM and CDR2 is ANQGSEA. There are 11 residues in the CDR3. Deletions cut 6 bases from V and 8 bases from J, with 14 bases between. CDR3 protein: CSVAIMGKQYF. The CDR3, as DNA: TGCAGCGTAGCTATTATGGGAAAGCAGTACTTC.

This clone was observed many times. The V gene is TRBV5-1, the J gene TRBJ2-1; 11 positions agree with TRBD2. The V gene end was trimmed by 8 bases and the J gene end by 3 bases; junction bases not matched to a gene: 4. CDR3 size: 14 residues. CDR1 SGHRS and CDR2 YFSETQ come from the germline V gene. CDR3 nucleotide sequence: TGCGCCAGTCAGACTAGCGGGATCTACAATGAGCAGTTCTTC. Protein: CASQTSGIYNEQFF.

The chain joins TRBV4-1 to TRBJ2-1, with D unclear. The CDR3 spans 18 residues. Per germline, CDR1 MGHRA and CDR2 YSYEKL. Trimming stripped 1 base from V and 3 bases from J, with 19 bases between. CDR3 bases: TGCGCCAGCAGCCAAGCAGAGATGCGGTTGGCCCTCTACAATGAGCAGTTCTTC. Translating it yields CASSQAEMRLALYNEQFF.

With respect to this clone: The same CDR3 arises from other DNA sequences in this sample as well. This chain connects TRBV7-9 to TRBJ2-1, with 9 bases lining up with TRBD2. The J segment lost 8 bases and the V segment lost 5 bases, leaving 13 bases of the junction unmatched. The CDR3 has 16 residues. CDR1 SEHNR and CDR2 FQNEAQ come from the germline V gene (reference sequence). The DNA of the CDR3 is TGTGCCAGCAGCACCGCTGGCGGGAGGGCCCTCCATGAGCAGTTCTTC. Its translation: CASSTAGGRALHEQFF.

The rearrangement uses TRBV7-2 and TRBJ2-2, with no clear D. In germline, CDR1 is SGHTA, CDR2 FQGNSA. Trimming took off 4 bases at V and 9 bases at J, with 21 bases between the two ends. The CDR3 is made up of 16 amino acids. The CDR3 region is CASSSTSGVYRRELFF. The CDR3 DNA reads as TGTGCCAGCAGCTCTACCTCGGGTGTTTACCGGCGGGAGCTGTTTTTT.

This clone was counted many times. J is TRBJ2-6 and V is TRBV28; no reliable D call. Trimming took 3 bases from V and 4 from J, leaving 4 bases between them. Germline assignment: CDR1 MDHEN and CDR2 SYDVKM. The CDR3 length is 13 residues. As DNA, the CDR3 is TGTGCCAGCAGTTTTGTCGGGGCCAACGTCCTGACTTTC. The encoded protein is CASSFVGANVLTF.

The DNA for the CDR3 is TGCGCCAGCAGCACGGGACAGTTCACAGATACGCAGTATTTT. It is translated as CASSTGQFTDTQYF. The chain recombines TRBV5-1 with TRBJ2-3, with 7 nucleotides matching TRBD1. The junction had 4 bases not matched to a gene; V was cut back by 4 bases and J by 2 bases. CDR3 size: 14 residues. CDR1 is SGHRS and CDR2 is YFSETQ in the germline V gene.

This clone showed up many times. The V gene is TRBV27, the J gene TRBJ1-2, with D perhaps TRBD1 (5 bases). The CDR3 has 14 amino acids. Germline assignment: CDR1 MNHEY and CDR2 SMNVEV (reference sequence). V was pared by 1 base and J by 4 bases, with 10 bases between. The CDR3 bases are TGTGCCAGCAGTTTATTTTCTGGGGGCTATGGCTACACCTTC. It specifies CASSLFSGGYGYTF.

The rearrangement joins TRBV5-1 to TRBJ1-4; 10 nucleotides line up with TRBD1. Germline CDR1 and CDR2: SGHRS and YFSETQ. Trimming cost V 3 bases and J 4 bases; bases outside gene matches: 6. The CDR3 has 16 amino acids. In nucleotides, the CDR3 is TGCGCCAGCAGCTATTTCGGACAGGGGGGTAATGAAAAACTGTTTTTT. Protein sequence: CASSYFGQGGNEKLFF.

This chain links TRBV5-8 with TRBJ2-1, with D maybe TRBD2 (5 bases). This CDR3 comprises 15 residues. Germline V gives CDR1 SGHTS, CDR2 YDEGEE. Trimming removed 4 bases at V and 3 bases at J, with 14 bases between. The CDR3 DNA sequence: TGTGCCAGCAGCGCCCGCAGCGGCTACTACAATGAGCAGTTCTTC. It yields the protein CASSARSGYYNEQFF. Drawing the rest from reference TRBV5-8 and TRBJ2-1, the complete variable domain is EAGVTQSPTHLIKTRGQQATLRCSPISGHTSVYWYQQALGLGLQFLLWYDEGEERNRGNFPPRFSGRQFPNYSSELNVNALELEDSALYLCASSARSGYYNEQFFGPGTRLTVL.

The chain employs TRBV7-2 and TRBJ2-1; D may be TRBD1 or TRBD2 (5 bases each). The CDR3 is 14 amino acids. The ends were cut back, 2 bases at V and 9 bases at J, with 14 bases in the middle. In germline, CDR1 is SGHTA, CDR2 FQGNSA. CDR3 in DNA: TGTGCCAGCAGCTTACAGGGAGAGGTCAGTGAGCAGTTCTTC. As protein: CASSLQGEVSEQFF.

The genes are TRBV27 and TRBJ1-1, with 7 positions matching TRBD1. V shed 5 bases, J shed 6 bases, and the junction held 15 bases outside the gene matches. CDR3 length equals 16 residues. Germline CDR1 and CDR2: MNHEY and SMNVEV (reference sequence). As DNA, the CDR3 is TGTGCCAGCAGTAAACCGGGACAGTCTCAGGTAGCTGAAGCTTTCTTT. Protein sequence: CASSKPGQSQVAEAFF.

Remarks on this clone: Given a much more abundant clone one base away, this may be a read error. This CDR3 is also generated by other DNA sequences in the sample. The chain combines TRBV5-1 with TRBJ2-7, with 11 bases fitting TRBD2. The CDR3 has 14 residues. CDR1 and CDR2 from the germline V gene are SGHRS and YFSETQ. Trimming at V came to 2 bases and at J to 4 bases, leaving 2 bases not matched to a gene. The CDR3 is CASSFTSGGYEQYF. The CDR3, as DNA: TGCGCCAGCAGCTTTACTAGCGGGGGATACGAGCAGTACTTC. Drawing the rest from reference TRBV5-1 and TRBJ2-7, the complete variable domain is KAGVTQTPRYLIKTRGQQVTLSCSPISGHRSVSWYQQTPGQGLQFLFEYFSETQRNKGNFPGRFSGRQFSNSRSEMNVSTLELGDSALYLCASSFTSGGYEQYFGPGTRLTVT.

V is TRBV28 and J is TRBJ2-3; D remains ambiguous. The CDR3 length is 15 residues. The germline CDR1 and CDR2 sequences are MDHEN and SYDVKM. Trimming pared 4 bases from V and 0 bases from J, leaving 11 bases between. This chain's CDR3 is CASSSLKYSTDTQYF. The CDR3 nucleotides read TGTGCCAGCAGTTCACTTAAGTACAGCACAGATACGCAGTATTTT.

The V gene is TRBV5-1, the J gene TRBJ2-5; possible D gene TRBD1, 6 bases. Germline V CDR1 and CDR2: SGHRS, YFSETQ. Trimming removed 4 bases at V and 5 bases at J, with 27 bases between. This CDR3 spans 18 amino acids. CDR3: CASSQRSGTNSPRETQYF. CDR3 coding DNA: TGCGCCAGCAGCCAACGCTCCGGGACAAATTCCCCTCGCGAGACCCAGTACTTC. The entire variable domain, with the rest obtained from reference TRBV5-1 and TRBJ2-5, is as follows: KAGVTQTPRYLIKTRGQQVTLSCSPISGHRSVSWYQQTPGQGLQFLFEYFSETQRNKGNFPGRFSGRQFSNSRSEMNVSTLELGDSALYLCASSQRSGTNSPRETQYFGPGTRLLVL.

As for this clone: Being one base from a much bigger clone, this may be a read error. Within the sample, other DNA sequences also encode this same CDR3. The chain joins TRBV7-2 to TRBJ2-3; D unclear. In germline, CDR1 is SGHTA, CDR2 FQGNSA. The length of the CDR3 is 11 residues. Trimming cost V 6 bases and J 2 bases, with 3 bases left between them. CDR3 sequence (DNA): TGTGCCAGCAGTTTCACAGATACGCAGTATTTT. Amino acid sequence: CASSFTDTQYF.

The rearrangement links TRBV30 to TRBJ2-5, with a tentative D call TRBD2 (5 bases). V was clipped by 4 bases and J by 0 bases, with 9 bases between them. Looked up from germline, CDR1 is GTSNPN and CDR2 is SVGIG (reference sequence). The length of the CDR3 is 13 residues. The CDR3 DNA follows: TGTGCCTGGACCCGCGGGTACCAAGAGACCCAGTACTTC. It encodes CAWTRGYQETQYF.

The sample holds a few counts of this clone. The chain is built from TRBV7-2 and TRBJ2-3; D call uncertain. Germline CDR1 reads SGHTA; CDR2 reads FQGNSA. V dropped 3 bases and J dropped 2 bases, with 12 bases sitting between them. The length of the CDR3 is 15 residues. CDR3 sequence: CASSLQGWITDTQYF. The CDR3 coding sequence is TGTGCCAGCAGCTTGCAAGGCTGGATCACAGATACGCAGTATTTT.

The CDR3 DNA reads as TGTGCCAGCAGTTCATCAAGATCCTACGAGCAGTACTTC. Translation gives CASSSSRSYEQYF. The chain is built from TRBV27 and TRBJ2-7; D unclear. CDR1 and CDR2 from the germline V gene are MNHEY and SMNVEV (reference sequence). V lost 4 bases to trimming and J lost 1 base, with 8 bases between them. The CDR3 runs 13 residues.

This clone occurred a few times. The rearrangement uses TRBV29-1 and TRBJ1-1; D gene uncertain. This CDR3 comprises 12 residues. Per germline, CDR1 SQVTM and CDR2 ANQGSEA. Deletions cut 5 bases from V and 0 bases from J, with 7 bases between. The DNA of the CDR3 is TGCAGCGTTCATTTGGTGAACACTGAAGCTTTCTTT. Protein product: CSVHLVNTEAFF.

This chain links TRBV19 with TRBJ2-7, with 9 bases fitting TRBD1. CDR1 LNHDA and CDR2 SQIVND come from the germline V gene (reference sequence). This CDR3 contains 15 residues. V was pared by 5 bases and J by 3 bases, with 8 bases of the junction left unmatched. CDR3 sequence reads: CASSASGQGRYEQYF. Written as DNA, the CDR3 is TGTGCCAGTAGTGCTTCGGGACAGGGCCGCTACGAGCAGTACTTC.

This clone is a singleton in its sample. The CDR3: CASSYRGRDEQYF. CDR3 DNA: TGTGCCAGCAGCTACAGGGGGCGCGACGAGCAGTACTTC. The chain recombines TRBV6-1 with TRBJ2-7, with TRBD1 matching 9 bases. This CDR3 spans 13 amino acids. Germline CDR1 reads MNHNS; CDR2 reads SASEGT. The J segment lost 5 bases and the V segment lost 6 bases, leaving 5 bases of the junction unmatched.